What follows are 22 T cell receptor beta chains derived from one specimen sequenced in a study of ipilimumab plus nivolumab after autologous stem cell transplantation. The protocol was immunoSEQ multiplex PCR, while the TCRdb copy is restricted to in-frame clones and leaves out a portion. The sample lists about 23,000 clones, nearly 75% occurring once. Sequencing used PBMCs, obtained in a trial of ipilimumab plus nivolumab as post-transplant consolidation. These receptors all come from a male donor with diffuse large B-cell lymphoma.

V and J are TRBV27 and TRBJ1-2, with D possibly being TRBD1 (6 bases). V gave up 7 bases and J gave up 7 bases, with 19 bases separating them. CDR1 MNHEY and CDR2 SMNVEV come from the germline V gene (reference sequence). This CDR3 has 14 residues. Here the CDR3 DNA reads TGTGCCAGCACCGCCCTTACACCAGGGGCTGGCTACACCTTC. Protein product: CASTALTPGAGYTF.

This chain links TRBV6-5 with TRBJ2-7; 8 bases match TRBD1. The CDR3 spans 15 residues. The ends lost 6 bases at V and 4 bases at J; junction bases unmatched: 11. Germline V gene sequence: CDR1 MNHEY, CDR2 SVGAGI. The CDR3 coding sequence is TGTGCCAGCAGCCCAAAGGGACAGGTTCTATACGAGCAGTACTTC. It yields the protein CASSPKGQVLYEQYF.

In its sample, this clone was seen a few times. The chain couples TRBV6-1 to TRBJ1-5; D gene ambiguous. Germline assignment: CDR1 MNHNS and CDR2 SASEGT. The CDR3 is 16 residues long. V lost 3 bases and J lost 0, with 12 bases in between. The CDR3 loop reads CASSDEAAYSNQPQHF. In nucleotides, the CDR3 is TGTGCCAGCAGTGACGAGGCAGCTTATAGCAATCAGCCCCAGCATTTT.

The rearrangement uses TRBV12-2 and TRBJ1-5; TRBD1 is taken as the D call from the table, unchecked against the DNA. TRBV12-2 is recorded as a pseudogene. This CDR3 region has 16 residues. The chain's CDR3 is CASRPSSRVQSQPQHF. Written as DNA, the CDR3 is TGTGCAAGTCGCCCCTCTTCCAGGGTCCAGAGTCAGCCCCAGCATTTT.

The table lists this clone with a count of one. V gene TRBV18 combines with J gene TRBJ2-5; the D gene could be TRBD1 or TRBD2 (5 bases each). V lost 6 bases and J 1 base, leaving 12 bases between the germline ends. Germline values: CDR1 KGHSH, CDR2 LQKENI. CDR3 length: 14 residues. The CDR3 nucleotides are TGTGCCAGCTCGGGGGTCGGGCCCCAAGAGACCCAGTACTTC. Translating it yields CASSGVGPQETQYF.

This clone was detected only once. In DNA form, the CDR3 reads TGCAGCGTTGGGACAGCGGGAAACACCATATATTTT. The encoded protein is CSVGTAGNTIYF. The chain carries TRBV29-1 and TRBJ1-3; tentatively, D is TRBD1 (6 bases). The CDR3 extends over 12 amino acids. Between the trimmed V and J ends, which lost 4 bases and 4 bases, there was a span of 8 bases. Germline V lookup: CDR1 SQVTM, CDR2 ANQGSEA.

J is TRBJ2-1 and V is TRBV11-2; 11 bases fit TRBD2. The CDR3 runs to 15 residues. Germline-derived CDR1 and CDR2 are SGHAT and FQNNGV. The trim removed 5 bases at V and 4 bases at J, leaving 4 bases unmatched. DNA of the CDR3: TGTGCCAGCAGCGCGGGACTAGCGGAGTACAATGAGCAGTTCTTC. Translated, it gives CASSAGLAEYNEQFF.

The V call is TRBV10-3, the J call TRBJ1-5, with a possible D match to TRBD1 (5 bases). Deletions cut 2 bases from V and 7 bases from J, with 12 bases between. The CDR3 consists of 14 residues. Germline V CDR1 and CDR2: ENHRY, SYGVKD. CDR3 bases: TGTGCCATCAGTGAGGGACGGGGGACGCAGCCCCAGCATTTT. Translated: CAISEGRGTQPQHF.

The chain has TRBV4-2 and TRBJ2-7; 10 bases fit TRBD1. The CDR3 is made up of 17 amino acids. Trimming cost V 1 base and J 1 base; bases outside gene matches: 7. The V gene's germline CDR1 is LGHNA and CDR2 YNFKEQ. The CDR3 coding sequence is TGTGCCAGCAGCCAAGTATCTGGGACAGGGGTTTCCTACGAGCAGTACTTC. Residues: CASSQVSGTGVSYEQYF.

This clone was seen a handful of times. The chain has TRBV7-2 and TRBJ1-2; weak D call: TRBD1 (5 bases). The CDR3 is made up of 14 amino acids. CDR1 SGHTA and CDR2 FQGNSA come from the germline V gene. Trimming left V 3 bases short and J 8 bases short, with 16 bases between. In nucleotides, the CDR3 is TGTGCCAGCAGCTTCGGAGGGCCAGGGCAGGGCTACACCTTC. Translated: CASSFGGPGQGYTF.

The chain has TRBV29-1 and TRBJ2-5; 7 bases fit TRBD1. The CDR3 sequence is 14 residues long. J lost 4 bases, V lost 3 bases, and 8 bases had no gene match. The germline CDR1 and CDR2 sequences are SQVTM and ANQGSEA. For the CDR3, the DNA is TGCAGCGTTGATGAACAGGGGAGACGAGAGACCCAGTACTTC. This sequence encodes CSVDEQGRRETQYF.

This clone turned up a few times. V is TRBV18 and J is TRBJ2-3; 9 bases align to TRBD2. Germline V gene sequence: CDR1 KGHSH, CDR2 LQKENI. V dropped 1 base and J dropped 2; count of bases not matched to a gene: 4. CDR3 length: 16 residues. CDR3 in amino acids: CASSPRAGGHTDTQYF. CDR3 nucleotides: TGTGCCAGCTCACCACGGGCGGGAGGGCACACAGATACGCAGTATTTT.

This clone was seen only a few times. The chain combines TRBV7-9 with TRBJ1-1; D unclear. The V gene lost 2 bases and the J gene lost 0 bases, with 10 bases spanning the gap. The CDR3 spans 15 residues. Germline V lookup: CDR1 SEHNR, CDR2 FQNEAQ (reference sequence). The CDR3: CASSLLGPMNTEAFF. Written as DNA, the CDR3 is TGTGCCAGCAGCTTACTAGGACCCATGAACACTGAAGCTTTCTTT.

This chain connects TRBV30 to TRBJ1-3; D is unclear. Between the trimmed V and J ends, which lost 8 bases and 0 bases, there was a span of 11 bases. The CDR3 spans 13 residues. Per germline, CDR1 GTSNPN and CDR2 SVGIG (reference sequence). CDR3 nucleotide sequence: TGTGCCCAAAGCCTCAGCTCTGGAAACACCATATATTTT. It is translated as CAQSLSSGNTIYF. Full variable domain (rest looked up from reference TRBV30 and TRBJ1-3): SQTIHQWPATLVQPVGSPLSLECTVEGTSNPNLYWYRQAAGRGLQLLFYSVGIGQISSEVPQNLSASRPQDRQFILSSKKLLLSDSGFYLCAQSLSSGNTIYFGEGSWLTVV.

The chain employs TRBV5-6 and TRBJ2-5; D call uncertain. The CDR3 is 14 amino acids. The V end lost 0 bases, the J end lost 2 bases, and 8 bases lay between the germline ends. From germline, CDR1 is SGHDT and CDR2 YYEEEE. The chain's CDR3 is CASSLGIGQETQYF. CDR3 nucleotide sequence: TGTGCCAGCAGCTTGGGTATAGGACAAGAGACCCAGTACTTC.

The chain has TRBV18 and TRBJ2-7, with 7 bases identical to TRBD2. With 6 bases clipped from V and 5 bases from J, the junction kept 10 bases outside the gene matches. The length of the CDR3 is 14 residues. Germline CDR1 KGHSH, CDR2 LQKENI. This CDR3 is CASSSGEGRNEQYF. DNA for the CDR3: TGTGCCAGCTCCTCCGGGGAGGGTCGAAACGAGCAGTACTTC. Full variable domain (remainder filled in from reference TRBV18 and TRBJ2-7): NAGVMQNPRHLVRRRGQEARLRCSPMKGHSHVYWYRQLPEEGLKFMVYLQKENIIDESGMPKERFSAEFPKEGPSILRIQQVVRGDSAAYFCASSSGEGRNEQYFGPGTRLTVT.

The chain has TRBV19 and TRBJ2-1, with TRBD1 matching over 8 bases. Germline loops: CDR1 LNHDA, CDR2 SQIVND (reference sequence). This CDR3 region has 15 residues. V lost 3 bases, J lost 6 bases, and 7 bases stayed unmatched. The CDR3 sequence: CASSIPGQGANEQFF. As DNA, the CDR3 is TGTGCCAGTAGTATCCCCGGACAGGGAGCCAATGAGCAGTTCTTC.

This clone has just a few counts. The chain is built from TRBV9 and TRBJ2-7; 8 bases map to TRBD2. J gave up 4 bases and V 4 bases, and 7 bases lay outside the gene matches. Looked up from germline, CDR1 is SGDLS and CDR2 is YYNGEE. This CDR3 has 14 residues. The CDR3 DNA reads as TGTGCCAGCAGCTTCACGGGGGGGTTTTACGAGCAGTACTTC. Its translation is CASSFTGGFYEQYF.

The gene calls are TRBV19 and TRBJ2-3, with D perhaps assigned TRBD1 or TRBD2 (6 bases each). The germline CDR1 and CDR2 sequences are LNHDA and SQIVND (reference sequence). This CDR3 comprises 14 residues. V was shortened by 9 bases and J by 6 bases, with 19 bases between the two germline ends. DNA for the CDR3: TGTGCCAGCACCCCACAGGGTCGGGAGGATACGCAGTATTTT. As protein: CASTPQGREDTQYF.

The gene calls are TRBV10-3 and TRBJ2-3; 10 bases align to TRBD2. Trimming took 3 bases from V and 3 from J; bases not matched to a gene: 9. Per germline, CDR1 ENHRY and CDR2 SYGVKD. This CDR3 region has 17 residues. In DNA, the CDR3 is TGTGCCATCAGTGACGTAGTTAGCGGGGGGCGTACAGATACGCAGTATTTT. It specifies CAISDVVSGGRTDTQYF.

This clone occurred once. This chain joins TRBV7-9 and TRBJ2-7, with 7 bases identical to TRBD1. Germline-derived CDR1 and CDR2 are SEHNR and FQNEAQ (reference sequence). The CDR3 is 16 amino acids. The V segment lost 5 bases and the J segment 0 bases; nucleotides outside the gene matches: 10. This CDR3 reads CASSRRATGSSYEQYF. The CDR3 DNA is TGTGCCAGCAGCCGAAGGGCGACAGGGAGCTCCTACGAGCAGTACTTC.

This chain joins TRBV2 and TRBJ1-1; possible D gene TRBD1, 5 bases. Trimming pared 7 bases from V and 1 base from J, leaving 13 bases between. The germline gives CDR1 SNHLY, CDR2 FYNNEI. The CDR3 is 14 residues long. The CDR3 region has the DNA TGTGCCAGCACCCCATGGGGGAGGAACACTGAAGCTTTCTTT. Protein product: CASTPWGRNTEAFF.